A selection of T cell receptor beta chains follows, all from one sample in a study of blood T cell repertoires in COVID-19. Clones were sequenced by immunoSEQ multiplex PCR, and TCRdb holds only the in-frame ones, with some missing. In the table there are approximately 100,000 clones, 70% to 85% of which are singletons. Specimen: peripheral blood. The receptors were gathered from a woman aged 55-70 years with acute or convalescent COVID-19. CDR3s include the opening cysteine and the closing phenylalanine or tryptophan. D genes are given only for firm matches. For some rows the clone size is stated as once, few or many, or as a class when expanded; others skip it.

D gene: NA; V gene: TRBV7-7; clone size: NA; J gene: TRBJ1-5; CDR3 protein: CASSLAFDQPQHF; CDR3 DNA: TGTGCTAGCAGCTTAGCCTTCGATCAGCCCCAGCATTTT
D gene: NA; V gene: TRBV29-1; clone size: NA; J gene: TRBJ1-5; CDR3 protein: CSVASSNQPQHF; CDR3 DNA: TGCAGCGTTGCTTCTAGCAATCAGCCCCAGCATTTT
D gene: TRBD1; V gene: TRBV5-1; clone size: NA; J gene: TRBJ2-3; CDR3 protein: CATTGGWNPLTDTQYF; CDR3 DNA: TGCGCCACCACAGGGGGCTGGAACCCCCTCACAGATACGCAGTATTTT
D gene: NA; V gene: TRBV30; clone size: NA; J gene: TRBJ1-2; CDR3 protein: CAITEGVWYTF; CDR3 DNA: TGTGCTATCACAGAGGGCGTATGGTACACCTTC
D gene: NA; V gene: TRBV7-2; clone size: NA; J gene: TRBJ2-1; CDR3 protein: CASSLETGEQFF; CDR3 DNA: TGTGCCAGCAGCTTAGAGACAGGTGAGCAGTTCTTC
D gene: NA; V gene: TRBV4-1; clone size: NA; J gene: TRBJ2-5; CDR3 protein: CASSQGLTSRSPQETQYF; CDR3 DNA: TGCGCCAGCAGCCAAGGGTTGACTAGTCGAAGTCCACAAGAGACCCAGTACTTC
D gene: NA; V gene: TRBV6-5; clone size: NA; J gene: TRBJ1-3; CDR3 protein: CASSFGTPLRNTIYF; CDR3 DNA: TGTGCCAGCAGTTTCGGGACACCATTGCGAAACACCATATATTTT
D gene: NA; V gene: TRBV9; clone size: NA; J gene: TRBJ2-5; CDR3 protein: CASSVAISVGEETQYF; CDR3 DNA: TGTGCCAGCAGCGTAGCCATTTCGGTCGGGGAAGAGACCCAGTACTTC
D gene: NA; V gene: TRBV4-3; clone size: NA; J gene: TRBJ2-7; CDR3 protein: CASSQALLAGRGYEQYF; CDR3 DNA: TGCGCCAGCAGCCAAGCCCTGCTCGCAGGGAGGGGGTACGAGCAGTACTTC
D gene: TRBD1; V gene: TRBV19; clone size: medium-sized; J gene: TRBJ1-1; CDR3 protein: CASSIGTGGRMNTEAFF; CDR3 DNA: TGTGCCAGTAGTATAGGGACAGGGGGCCGCATGAACACTGAAGCTTTCTTT
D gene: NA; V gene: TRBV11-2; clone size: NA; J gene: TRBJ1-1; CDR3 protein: CASSLTSGAAWNTEAFF; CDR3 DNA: TGTGCCAGCAGCTTAACCTCTGGGGCGGCGTGGAACACTGAAGCTTTCTTT
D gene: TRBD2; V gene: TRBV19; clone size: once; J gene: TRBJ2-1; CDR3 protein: CASSILAGSSYNEQFF; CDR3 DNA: TGTGCCAGTAGTATCTTAGCGGGGAGCTCCTACAATGAGCAGTTCTTC
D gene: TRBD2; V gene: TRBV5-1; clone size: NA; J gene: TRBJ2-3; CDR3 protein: CASSLAGGLGTDTQYF; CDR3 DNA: TGCGCCAGCAGCTTGGCCGGGGGGTTGGGCACAGATACGCAGTATTTT
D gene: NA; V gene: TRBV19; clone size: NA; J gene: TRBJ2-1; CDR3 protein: CASSTFPGGDRNEQFF; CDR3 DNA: TGTGCCAGTAGTACCTTCCCAGGCGGGGATCGGAATGAGCAGTTCTTC
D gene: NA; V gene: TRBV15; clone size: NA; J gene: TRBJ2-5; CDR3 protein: CATSRAGQETQYF; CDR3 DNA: TGTGCCACCAGCAGAGCGGGGCAAGAGACCCAGTACTTC
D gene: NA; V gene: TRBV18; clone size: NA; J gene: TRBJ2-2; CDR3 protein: CASSLSQGGNTGELFF; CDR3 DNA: TGTGCCAGCTCACTAAGCCAGGGGGGCAACACCGGGGAGCTGTTTTTT
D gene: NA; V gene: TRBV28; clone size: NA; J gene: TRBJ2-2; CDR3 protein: CASSPGVAGAGELFF; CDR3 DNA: TGTGCCAGCAGTCCCGGGGTAGCTGGCGCCGGGGAGCTGTTTTTT
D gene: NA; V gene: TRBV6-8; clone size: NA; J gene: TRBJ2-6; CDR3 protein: CASSYSGRLRSGANVLTF; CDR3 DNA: TGTGCCAGCAGTTACTCGGGCAGGCTTCGCTCTGGGGCCAACGTCCTGACTTTC
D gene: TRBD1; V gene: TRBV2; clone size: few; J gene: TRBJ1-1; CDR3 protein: CASGTGLNTEAFF; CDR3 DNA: TGTGCCAGCGGGACAGGACTGAACACTGAAGCTTTCTTT
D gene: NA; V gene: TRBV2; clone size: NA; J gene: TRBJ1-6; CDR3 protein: CASTPENYNSPLHF; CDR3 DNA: TGTGCCAGCACCCCAGAAAACTATAATTCACCCCTCCACTTT
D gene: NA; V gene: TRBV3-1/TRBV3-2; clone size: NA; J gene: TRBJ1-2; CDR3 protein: CASSPHEGYGYTF; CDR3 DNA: TGTGCCAGCAGCCCCCATGAGGGCTATGGCTACACCTTC
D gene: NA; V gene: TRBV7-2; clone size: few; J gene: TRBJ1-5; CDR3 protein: CASSRRRNQPQHF; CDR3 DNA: TGTGCCAGCAGCCGCCGTCGGAATCAGCCCCAGCATTTT
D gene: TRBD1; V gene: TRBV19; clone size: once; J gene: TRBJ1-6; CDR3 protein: CASRDQQGAMISPLHF; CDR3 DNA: TGTGCCAGTAGGGATCAACAGGGGGCGATGATTTCACCCCTCCACTTT
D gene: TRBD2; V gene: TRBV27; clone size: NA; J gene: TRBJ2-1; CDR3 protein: CASNNKLAGGLNEQFF; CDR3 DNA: TGTGCCAGCAACAACAAACTAGCGGGGGGGCTCAATGAGCAGTTCTTC
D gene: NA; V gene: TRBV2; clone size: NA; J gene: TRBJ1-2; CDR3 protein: CASTLRKTNYGYTF; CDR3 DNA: TGTGCCAGCACTCTGAGGAAGACTAACTATGGCTACACCTTC
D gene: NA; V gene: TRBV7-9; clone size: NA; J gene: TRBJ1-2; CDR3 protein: CASSLDSLVGGYTF; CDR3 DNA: TGTGCCAGCAGCTTAGACTCGCTTGTTGGTGGCTACACCTTC
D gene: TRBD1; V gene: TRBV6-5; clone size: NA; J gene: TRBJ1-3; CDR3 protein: CASTYRGQSGNTIYF; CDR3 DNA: TGTGCCAGCACCTACAGGGGGCAGTCTGGAAACACCATATATTTT
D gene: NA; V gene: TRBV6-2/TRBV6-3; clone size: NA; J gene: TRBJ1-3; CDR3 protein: CASSYPVTPSGNTIYF; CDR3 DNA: TGTGCCAGCAGTTACCCAGTGACACCTTCTGGAAACACCATATATTTT
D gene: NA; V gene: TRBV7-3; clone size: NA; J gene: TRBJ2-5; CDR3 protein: CASSLGQGVGETQYF; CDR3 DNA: TGTGCCAGCAGCTTAGGTCAGGGTGTCGGAGAGACCCAGTACTTC
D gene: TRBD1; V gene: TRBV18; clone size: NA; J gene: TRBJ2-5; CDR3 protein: CASSPQTGLRETQYF; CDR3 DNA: TGTGCCAGCTCACCACAGACAGGGCTACGCGAGACCCAGTACTTC
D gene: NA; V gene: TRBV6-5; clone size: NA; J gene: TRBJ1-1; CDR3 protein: CASTREQGTTEAFF; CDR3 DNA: TGTGCCAGCACGCGGGAGCAGGGAACTACTGAAGCTTTCTTT
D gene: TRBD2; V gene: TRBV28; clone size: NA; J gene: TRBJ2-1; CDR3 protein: CASSTSGGAYNEQFF; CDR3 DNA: TGTGCCAGCAGTACTAGCGGGGGGGCCTACAATGAGCAGTTCTTC
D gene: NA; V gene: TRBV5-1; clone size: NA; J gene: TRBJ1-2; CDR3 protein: CASSTETGYGYTF; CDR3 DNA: TGCGCCAGCAGCACCGAGACGGGCTATGGCTACACCTTC
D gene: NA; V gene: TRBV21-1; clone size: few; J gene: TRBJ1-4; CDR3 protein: CASSKGGGGKCFMGKLFF; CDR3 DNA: TGTGCCAGCAGCAAAGGTGGGGGGGGTAAGTGCTTTATGGGAAAACTGTTTTTT
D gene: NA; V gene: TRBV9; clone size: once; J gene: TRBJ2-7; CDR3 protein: CASSVGGAGYEQYF; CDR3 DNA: TGTGCCAGCAGCGTAGGTGGGGCAGGGTACGAGCAGTACTTC
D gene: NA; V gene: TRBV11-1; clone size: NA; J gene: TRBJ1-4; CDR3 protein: CASSQSGRANEKLFF; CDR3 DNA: TGTGCCAGCAGCCAGTCAGGGCGCGCTAATGAAAAACTGTTTTTT
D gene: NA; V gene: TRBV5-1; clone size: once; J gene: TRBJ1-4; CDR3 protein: CASSLAGGGGFEKLFF; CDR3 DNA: TGCGCCAGCAGCTTGGCCGGGGGTGGAGGGTTTGAAAAACTGTTTTTT
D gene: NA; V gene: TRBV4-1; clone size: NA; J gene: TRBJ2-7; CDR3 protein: CASRPRDGGLTTASYF; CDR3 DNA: TGCGCCAGCAGGCCAAGAGACGGCGGCCTCACCACGGCGTCGTACTTC
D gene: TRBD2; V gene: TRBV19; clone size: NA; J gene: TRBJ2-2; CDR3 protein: CASSIRLAGGLPPFAGELFF; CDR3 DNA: TGTGCCAGTAGTATCCGACTAGCGGGGGGTCTCCCTCCCTTCGCCGGGGAGCTGTTTTTT
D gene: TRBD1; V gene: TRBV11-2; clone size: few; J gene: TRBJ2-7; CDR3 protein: CASRGTGGYEQYF; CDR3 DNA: TGTGCCAGCAGGGGGACAGGGGGATACGAGCAGTACTTC